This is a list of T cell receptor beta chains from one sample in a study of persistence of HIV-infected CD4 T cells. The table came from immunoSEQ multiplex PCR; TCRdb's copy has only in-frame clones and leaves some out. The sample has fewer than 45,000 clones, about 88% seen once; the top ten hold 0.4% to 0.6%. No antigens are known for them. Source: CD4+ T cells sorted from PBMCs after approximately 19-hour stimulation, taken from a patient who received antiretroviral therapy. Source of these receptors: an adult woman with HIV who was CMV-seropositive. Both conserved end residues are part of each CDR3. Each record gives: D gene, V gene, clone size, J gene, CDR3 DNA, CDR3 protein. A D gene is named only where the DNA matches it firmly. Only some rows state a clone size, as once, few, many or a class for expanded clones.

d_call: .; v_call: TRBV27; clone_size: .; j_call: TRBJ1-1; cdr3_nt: TGTGCCAGCAGTTCAGCCAGGGGAGGAACTGAAGCTTTCTTT; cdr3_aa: CASSSARGGTEAFF
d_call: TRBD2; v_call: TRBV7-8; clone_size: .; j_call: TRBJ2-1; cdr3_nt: TGTGCCAGCAGCTTACGGAGCGGGGTGAACAATGAGCAGTTCTTC; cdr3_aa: CASSLRSGVNNEQFF
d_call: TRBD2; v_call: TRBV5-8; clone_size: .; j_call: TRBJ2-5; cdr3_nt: TGTGCCAGCATCCCAGGGCGGGGGTACCAAGAGACCCAGTACTTC; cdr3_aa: CASIPGRGYQETQYF
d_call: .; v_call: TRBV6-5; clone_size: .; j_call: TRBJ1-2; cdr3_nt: TGTGCCACCAACCTCGGGCAGGATGTTGATGGCTACACCTTC; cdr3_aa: CATNLGQDVDGYTF
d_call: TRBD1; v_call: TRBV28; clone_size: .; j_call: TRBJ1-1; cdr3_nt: TGTGCCAGCAGCCCGCAATGGGGCAGGGGGGCTGAAGCTTTCTTT; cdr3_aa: CASSPQWGRGAEAFF
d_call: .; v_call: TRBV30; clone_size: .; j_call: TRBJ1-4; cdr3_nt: TGTGCCTGGAGTCTACAGGGTTTCACAAAAACTAATGAAAAACTGTTTTTT; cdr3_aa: CAWSLQGFTKTNEKLFF
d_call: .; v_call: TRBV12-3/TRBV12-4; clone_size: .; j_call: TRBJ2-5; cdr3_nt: TGTGCCAGCAGTTTCCCCAAGCAGACCCAGTACTTC; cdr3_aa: CASSFPKQTQYF
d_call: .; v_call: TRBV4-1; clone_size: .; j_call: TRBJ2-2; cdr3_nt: TGCGCCAGCAGCCAAGCCATGGCGAACACCGGGGAGCTGTTTTTT; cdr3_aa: CASSQAMANTGELFF
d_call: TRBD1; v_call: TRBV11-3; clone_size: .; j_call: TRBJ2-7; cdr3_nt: TGTGCCAGCAGCTCGAGACAGGGATCAACCTACGAGCAGTACTTC; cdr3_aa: CASSSRQGSTYEQYF
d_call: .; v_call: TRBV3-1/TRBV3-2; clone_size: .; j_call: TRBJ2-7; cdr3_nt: TGTGCCAGCAGCCAAGGTGACAGCTCCTACGAGCAGTACTTC; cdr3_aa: CASSQGDSSYEQYF
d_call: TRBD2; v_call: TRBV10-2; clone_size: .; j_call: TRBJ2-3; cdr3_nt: TGCGCCAGCAGTGGAATCCGGACTAGCGGGGGAACAGATACGCAGTATTTT; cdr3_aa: CASSGIRTSGGTDTQYF
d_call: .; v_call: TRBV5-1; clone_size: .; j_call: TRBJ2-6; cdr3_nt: TGCGCCAGCAGCTTCAGGTTCTCGGGCAGGCGCTCTGGGGCCAACGTCCTGACTTTC; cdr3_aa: CASSFRFSGRRSGANVLTF
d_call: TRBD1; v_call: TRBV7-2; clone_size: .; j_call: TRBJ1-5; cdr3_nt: TGTGCCAGCAGCCTGAACAGGGGGCAGGATCAGCCCCAGCATTTT; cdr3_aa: CASSLNRGQDQPQHF
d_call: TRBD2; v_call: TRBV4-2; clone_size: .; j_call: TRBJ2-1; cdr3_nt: TGTGCCAGCAGCCAACTAGCGGGGGGGTTCAATGAGCAGTTCTTC; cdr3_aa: CASSQLAGGFNEQFF
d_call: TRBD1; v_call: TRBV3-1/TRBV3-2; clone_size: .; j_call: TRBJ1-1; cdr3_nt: TGTGCCAGCAGCAGAGGGGACAGAGACACTGAAGCTTTCTTT; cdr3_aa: CASSRGDRDTEAFF
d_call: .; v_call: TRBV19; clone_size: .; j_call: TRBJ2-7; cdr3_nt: TGTGCCAGTAGTATAGCTGGACAGCTGTTCTACGAGCAGTACTTC; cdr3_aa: CASSIAGQLFYEQYF
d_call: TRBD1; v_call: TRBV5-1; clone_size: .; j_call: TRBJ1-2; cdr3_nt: TGCGCCAGCAGCTTGTTCCAGGGGGGTAATAACTATGGCTACACCTTC; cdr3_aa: CASSLFQGGNNYGYTF
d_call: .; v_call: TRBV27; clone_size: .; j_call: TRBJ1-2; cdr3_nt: TGTGCCAGCAGTTTAAAAGGATATGGCTACACCTTC; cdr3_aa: CASSLKGYGYTF
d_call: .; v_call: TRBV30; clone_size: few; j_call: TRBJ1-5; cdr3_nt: TGTGCCTGGAGTTATGGGCGGCAGCCCCAGCATTTT; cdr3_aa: CAWSYGRQPQHF
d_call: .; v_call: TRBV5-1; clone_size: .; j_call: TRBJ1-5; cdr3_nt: TGCGCCCGCAGCTTGGGGGGGGGAAATCAGCCCCAGCATTTT; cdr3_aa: CARSLGGGNQPQHF
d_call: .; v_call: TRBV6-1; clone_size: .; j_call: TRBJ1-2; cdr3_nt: TGTGCCAGCACCCCCAGGGGAACTAACTATGGCTACACCTTC; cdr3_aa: CASTPRGTNYGYTF
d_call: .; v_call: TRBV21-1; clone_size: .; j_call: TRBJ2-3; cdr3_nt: TGTGCCAGCAGCAAAGTAGGGGGGAAGGATACGCAGTATTTT; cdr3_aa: CASSKVGGKDTQYF
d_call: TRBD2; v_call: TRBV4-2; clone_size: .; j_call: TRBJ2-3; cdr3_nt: TGTGCCAGCAGCCAAGTAGCTAGCGGTACTAGCACAGATACGCAGTATTTT; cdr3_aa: CASSQVASGTSTDTQYF
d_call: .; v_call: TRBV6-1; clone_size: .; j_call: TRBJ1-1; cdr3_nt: TGTGCCAGCAGTCCTCAGGGGAACACTGAAGCTTTCTTT; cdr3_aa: CASSPQGNTEAFF
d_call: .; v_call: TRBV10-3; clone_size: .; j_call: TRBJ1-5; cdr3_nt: TGTGCCATGGGAACAGGGAATAGCAATCAGCCCCAGCATTTT; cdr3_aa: CAMGTGNSNQPQHF
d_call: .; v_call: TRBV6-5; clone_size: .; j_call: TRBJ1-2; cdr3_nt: TGTGCCAGCAGTTCCTCAGACAGTCTCCCCTATGGCTACACCTTC; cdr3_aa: CASSSSDSLPYGYTF
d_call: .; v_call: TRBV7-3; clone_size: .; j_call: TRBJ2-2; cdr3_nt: TGTGCCAGCAGCAACGTTCGGGGCGGGGAGCTGTTTTTT; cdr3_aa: CASSNVRGGELFF
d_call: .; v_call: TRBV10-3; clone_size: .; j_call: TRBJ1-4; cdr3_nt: TGTGCCATCAGTGAGCGGACAAGCAATGAAAAACTGTTTTTT; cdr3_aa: CAISERTSNEKLFF
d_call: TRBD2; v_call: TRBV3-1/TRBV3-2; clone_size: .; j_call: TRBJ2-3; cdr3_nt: TGTGCCAGCAGCCAAGTTCGACTAGCGGGGGGCGGGACAGATACGCAGTATTTT; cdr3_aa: CASSQVRLAGGGTDTQYF
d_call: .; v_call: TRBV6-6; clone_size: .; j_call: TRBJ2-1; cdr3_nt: TGTGCCAGCAGCTACTTGGCCACCTACAATGAGCAGTTCTTC; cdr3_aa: CASSYLATYNEQFF
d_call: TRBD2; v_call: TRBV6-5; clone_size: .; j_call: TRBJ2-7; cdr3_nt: TGTGCCAGCAGTCGACTAGCGGGGGGCTCCTACGAGCAGTACTTC; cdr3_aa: CASSRLAGGSYEQYF
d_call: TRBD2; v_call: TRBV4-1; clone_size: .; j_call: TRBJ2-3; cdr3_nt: TGCGCCAGCAGCCAGACGGGACTATCTCCAGATACGCAGTATTTT; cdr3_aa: CASSQTGLSPDTQYF
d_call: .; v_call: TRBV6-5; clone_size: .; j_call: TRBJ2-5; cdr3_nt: TGTGCCAGCAGCCGGGGGGAGACCCAGTACTTC; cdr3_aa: CASSRGETQYF
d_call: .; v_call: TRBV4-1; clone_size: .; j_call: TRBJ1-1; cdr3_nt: TGCGCCAGCAGCCACCCCTTGGGTACGGCTTTCTTT; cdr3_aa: CASSHPLGTAFF
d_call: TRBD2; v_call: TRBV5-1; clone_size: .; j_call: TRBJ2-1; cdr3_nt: TGCGCCAGCAGCTTGTTAGCGGGGGGGCCTATCTATGAGCAGTTCTTC; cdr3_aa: CASSLLAGGPIYEQFF
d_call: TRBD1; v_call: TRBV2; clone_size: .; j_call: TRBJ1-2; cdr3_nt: TGTGCCAGCTGGACAGGCGGATTACAGAAGGGTGGCTACACCTTC; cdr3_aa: CASWTGGLQKGGYTF
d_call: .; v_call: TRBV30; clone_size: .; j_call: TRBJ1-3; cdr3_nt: TGTGCCTGGAGCGCCAATCAGTGGGTTTATGGAAACACCATATATTTT; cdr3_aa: CAWSANQWVYGNTIYF
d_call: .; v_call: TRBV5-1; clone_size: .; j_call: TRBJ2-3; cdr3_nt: TGCGCCAGCAGCTTGGCCAGTTCTAGCACAGATACGCAGTATTTT; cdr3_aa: CASSLASSSTDTQYF
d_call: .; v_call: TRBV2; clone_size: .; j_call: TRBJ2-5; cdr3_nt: TGTGCCAGCAGTGACGATGGAGGGAGAGAGACCCAGTACTTC; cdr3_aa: CASSDDGGRETQYF
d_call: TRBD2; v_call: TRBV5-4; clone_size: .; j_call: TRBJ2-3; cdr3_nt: TGTGCCAGCAGCCCCCGACTAGCGGGGGACGTTACGCAGTATTTT; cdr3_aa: CASSPRLAGDVTQYF
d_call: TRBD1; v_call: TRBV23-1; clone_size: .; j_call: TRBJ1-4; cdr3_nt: TGCGCCAGCAGTCATGGACAGGGGTTGAATGAAAAACTGTTTTTT; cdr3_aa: CASSHGQGLNEKLFF
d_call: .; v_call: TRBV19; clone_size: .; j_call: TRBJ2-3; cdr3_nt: TGTGCCAGTAGTAACCGGGGGCCTACTAGCACAGATACGCAGTATTTT; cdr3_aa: CASSNRGPTSTDTQYF